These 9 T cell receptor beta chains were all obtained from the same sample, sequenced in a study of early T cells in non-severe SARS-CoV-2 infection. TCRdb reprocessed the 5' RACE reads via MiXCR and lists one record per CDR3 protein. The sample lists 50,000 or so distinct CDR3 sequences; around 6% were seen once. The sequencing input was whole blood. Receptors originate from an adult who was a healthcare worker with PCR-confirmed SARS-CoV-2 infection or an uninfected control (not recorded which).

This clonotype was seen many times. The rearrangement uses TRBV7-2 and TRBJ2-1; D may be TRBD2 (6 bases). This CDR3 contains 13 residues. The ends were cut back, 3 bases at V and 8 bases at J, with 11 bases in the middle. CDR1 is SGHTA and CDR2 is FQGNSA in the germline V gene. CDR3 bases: TGTGCCAGCAGCTTTTCTCCGGGGGATGAGCAGTTCTTC. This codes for CASSFSPGDEQFF. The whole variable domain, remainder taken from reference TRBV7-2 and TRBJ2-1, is GAGVSQSPSNKVTEKGKDVELRCDPISGHTALYWYRQSLGQGLEFLIYFQGNSAPDKSGLPSDRFSAERTGGSVSTLTIQRTQQEDSAVYLCASSFSPGDEQFFGPGTRLTVL.

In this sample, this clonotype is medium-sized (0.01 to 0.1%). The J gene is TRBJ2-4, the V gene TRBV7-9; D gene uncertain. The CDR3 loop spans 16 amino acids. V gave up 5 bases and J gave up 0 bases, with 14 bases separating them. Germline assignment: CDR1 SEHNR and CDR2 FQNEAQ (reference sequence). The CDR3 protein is CASSPPGQLAKNIQYF. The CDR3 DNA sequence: TGTGCCAGCAGCCCTCCGGGTCAGCTAGCCAAAAACATTCAGTACTTC.

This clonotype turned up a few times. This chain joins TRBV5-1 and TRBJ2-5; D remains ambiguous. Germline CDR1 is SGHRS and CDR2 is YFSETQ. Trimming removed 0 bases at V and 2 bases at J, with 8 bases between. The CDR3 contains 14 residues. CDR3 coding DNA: TGCGCCAGCAGCTTGGGGCCCTCACAAGAGACCCAGTACTTC. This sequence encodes CASSLGPSQETQYF.

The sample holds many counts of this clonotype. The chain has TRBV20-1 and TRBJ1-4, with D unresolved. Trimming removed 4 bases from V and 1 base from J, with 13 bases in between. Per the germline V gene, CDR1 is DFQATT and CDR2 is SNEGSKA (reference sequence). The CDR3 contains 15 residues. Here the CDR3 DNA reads TGCAGTGCTACCCCGGACCGAAGAACTAATGAAAAACTGTTTTTT. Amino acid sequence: CSATPDRRTNEKLFF.

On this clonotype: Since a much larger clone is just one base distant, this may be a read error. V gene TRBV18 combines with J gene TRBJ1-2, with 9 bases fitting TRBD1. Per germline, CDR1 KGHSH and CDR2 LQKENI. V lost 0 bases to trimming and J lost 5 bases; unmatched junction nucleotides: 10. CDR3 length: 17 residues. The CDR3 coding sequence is TGTGCCAGCTCACCACCCAACAGGGGGCGGGAGCAATATGGCTACACCTTC. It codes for CASSPPNRGREQYGYTF.

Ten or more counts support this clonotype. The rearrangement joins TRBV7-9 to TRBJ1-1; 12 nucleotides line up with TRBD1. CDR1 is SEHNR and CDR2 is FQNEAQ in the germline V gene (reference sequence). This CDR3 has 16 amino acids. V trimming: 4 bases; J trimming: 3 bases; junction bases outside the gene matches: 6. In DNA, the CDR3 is TGTGCCAGCAGCTCCTCCGGGACAGGGGGCGACACTGAAGCTTTCTTT. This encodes CASSSSGTGGDTEAFF.

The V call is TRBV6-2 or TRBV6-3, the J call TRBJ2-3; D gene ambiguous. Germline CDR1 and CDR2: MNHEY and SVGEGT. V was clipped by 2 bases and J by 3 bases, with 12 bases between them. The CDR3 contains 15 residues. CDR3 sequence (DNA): TGTGCCAGCAGTTACGATCTGGCGGCTACAGATACGCAGTATTTT. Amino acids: CASSYDLAATDTQYF.

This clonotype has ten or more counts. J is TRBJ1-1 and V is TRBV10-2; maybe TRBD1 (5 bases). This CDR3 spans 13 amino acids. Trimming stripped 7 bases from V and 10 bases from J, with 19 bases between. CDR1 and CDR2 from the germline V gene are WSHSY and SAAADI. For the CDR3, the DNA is TGCGCCAGCAAACGACAGTTACCCGCGGTAGCTTTCTTT. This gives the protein CASKRQLPAVAFF.

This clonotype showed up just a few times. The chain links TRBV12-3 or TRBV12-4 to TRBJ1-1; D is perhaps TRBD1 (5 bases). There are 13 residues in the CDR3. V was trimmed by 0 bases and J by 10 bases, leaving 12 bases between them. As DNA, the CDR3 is TGTGCCAGCAGTTTAGCGCCCGGGGCGGGAGCTTTCTTT. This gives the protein CASSLAPGAGAFF.